The 25 T cell receptor beta chains presented below share a single source sample, sequenced in a study of graft-versus-host responses after intestinal transplantation. Sequenced by immunoSEQ multiplex PCR; TCRdb stores in-frame clones only, minus some. The sample holds about 110,000 clones, 87% seen once. Which antigens these TCRs recognize remains unknown. The input for sequencing was unstimulated CD4+ T cells sorted from spleen or lymph node cells, taken before transplant. These receptor sequences come from a human donor who was the organ donor for an intestinal transplant.

The V and J genes are TRBV11-3 and TRBJ2-6; possible D gene TRBD2, 5 bases. The CDR3 runs to 17 residues. Trimming left V 1 base short and J 0 bases short, with 10 bases between. Germline loops: CDR1 SGHNT, CDR2 YENEEA. The CDR3 is CASSLAPTTSGANVLTF. DNA for the CDR3: TGTGCCAGCAGCTTAGCTCCGACTACCTCTGGGGCCAACGTCCTGACTTTC.

This clone has a handful of counts. The chain couples TRBV18 to TRBJ1-3, with D unresolved. The length of the CDR3 is 16 residues. Trimming took 0 bases from V and 1 from J, leaving 10 bases between them. Germline-derived CDR1 and CDR2 are KGHSH and LQKENI. The CDR3 nucleotides are TGTGCCAGCTCACCACCGTGGGGTCGTTCTGGAAACACCATATATTTT. This translates into CASSPPWGRSGNTIYF.

This chain uses TRBV5-5 with TRBJ2-5, with D hard to call. Germline V CDR1 and CDR2: SGHKS, YYEKEE (reference sequence). The ends were cut back, 5 bases at V and 4 bases at J, with 12 bases in the middle. This CDR3 spans 13 amino acids. CDR3 sequence (DNA): TGTGCCAGCAGTAAACTCGGCGGAGAGACCCAGTACTTC. Amino acids: CASSKLGGETQYF.

This chain links TRBV5-6 with TRBJ1-3; D remains ambiguous. Trimming stripped 0 bases from V and 3 bases from J, with 4 bases between. Germline lookup yields CDR1 SGHDT and CDR2 YYEEEE. This CDR3 has 13 amino acids. DNA of the CDR3: TGTGCCAGCAGCTTGGGGGTTGGAAACACCATATATTTT. It translates to CASSLGVGNTIYF.

The table lists this clone with a few counts. This chain uses TRBV6-4 with TRBJ1-1; 10 nucleotides match TRBD1. This CDR3 spans 17 amino acids. The trim removed 4 bases at V and 1 base at J, leaving 9 bases unmatched. The germline V gene encodes CDR1 MRHNA and CDR2 SNTAGT. CDR3 coding DNA: TGTGCCAGCAGTGGCGGGACAGGGGCCGAACCGAACACTGAAGCTTTCTTT. Its protein product is CASSGGTGAEPNTEAFF.

V usage is TRBV5-1 and J usage is TRBJ2-7, with 9 bases identical to TRBD1. The CDR3 runs 14 residues. J lost 4 bases, V lost 0 bases, and 2 bases had no gene match. The V gene's germline CDR1 is SGHRS and CDR2 YFSETQ. CDR3 bases: TGCGCCAGCAGCTTGGGGACAGGGGAGTACGAGCAGTACTTC. Translated, it gives CASSLGTGEYEQYF.

This chain connects TRBV11-2 to TRBJ1-6; D not certain. V lost 3 bases to trimming and J lost 7 bases, with 16 bases between them. Germline-derived CDR1 and CDR2 are SGHAT and FQNNGV. CDR3 length: 16 residues. The CDR3 sequence is CASSFFGSDYNSPLHF. DNA of the CDR3: TGTGCCAGCAGCTTCTTCGGGAGTGATTACAATTCACCCCTCCACTTT.

CDR3 in amino acids: CASSEGMNTEAFF. CDR3 coding DNA: TGCGCCAGCAGCGAAGGGATGAACACTGAAGCTTTCTTT. V gene TRBV5-1 combines with J gene TRBJ1-1, with D uncertain. Trimming took 4 bases from V and 0 from J, leaving 7 bases between them. The CDR3 length is 13 residues. Germline V lookup: CDR1 SGHRS, CDR2 YFSETQ.

The chain employs TRBV6-1 and TRBJ2-3; 8 bases are shared with TRBD2. The germline V gene has CDR1 MNHNS and CDR2 SASEGT. Trimming took 11 bases from V and 2 from J; bases not matched to a gene: 6. The CDR3 totals 13 residues. The CDR3 coding sequence is TGTGCCCGGGGGGGAGCGGTCACAGATACGCAGTATTTT. Amino acids: CARGGAVTDTQYF.

The chain is built from TRBV27 and TRBJ2-1; D remains ambiguous. The CDR3 length is 12 residues. Germline CDR1 is MNHEY and CDR2 is SMNVEV (reference sequence). Trimming took 6 bases from V and 7 from J, leaving 10 bases between them. The CDR3 here is CASSRLGNEQFF. DNA of the CDR3: TGTGCCAGCAGCCGCTTGGGTAATGAGCAGTTCTTC.

This chain uses TRBV5-4 with TRBJ1-2, with D perhaps TRBD1 (5 bases). CDR1 is SGHNT, CDR2 YYREEE, per germline (reference sequence). The CDR3 is 13 residues long. V was trimmed by 1 base and J by 6 bases, leaving 10 bases between them. CDR3 nucleotide sequence: TGTGCCAGCAGCTTGCCAGGGATCCATGGCTACACCTTC. This translates into CASSLPGIHGYTF.

This chain joins TRBV6-5 and TRBJ1-6; D is uncertain. Trimming took 7 bases from V and 12 from J, leaving 22 bases between them. CDR3 length equals 15 residues. The V gene's germline CDR1 is MNHEY and CDR2 SVGAGI. The CDR3: CASIQPLTLIEPLHF. CDR3 nucleotides: TGTGCCAGCATCCAACCTCTTACGCTTATCGAACCCCTCCACTTT.

The rearrangement links TRBV5-1 to TRBJ1-1, with D possibly TRBD1 on 6 matching bases. The V and J ends lost 4 bases and 0 bases respectively, with 19 bases between them. The CDR3 loop spans 17 amino acids. Germline V gene lookup returns CDR1 SGHRS and CDR2 YFSETQ. The CDR3 protein is CASSQTGTRLMNTEAFF. For the CDR3, the DNA is TGCGCCAGCAGCCAAACTGGGACAAGACTGATGAACACTGAAGCTTTCTTT.

This clone was seen more than once but under ten times. This chain uses TRBV9 with TRBJ2-7, with D hard to call. Looked up from germline, CDR1 is SGDLS and CDR2 is YYNGEE. V lost 10 bases to trimming and J lost 2 bases, with 4 bases between them. The CDR3 extends over 9 amino acids. CDR3 nucleotide sequence: TGTGCCGGCGCCTACGAGCAGTACTTC. It translates to CAGAYEQYF. Combining the CDR3 with reference TRBV9 and TRBJ2-7 gives the whole variable domain DSGVTQTPKHLITATGQRVTLRCSPRSGDLSVYWYQQSLDQGLQFLIQYYNGEERAKGNILERFSAQQFPDLHSELNLSSLELGDSALYFCAGAYEQYFGPGTRLTVT.

This chain links TRBV10-2 with TRBJ2-4, with a tentative D call TRBD1 (6 bases). Per germline, CDR1 WSHSY and CDR2 SAAADI. Trimming took off 6 bases at V and 0 bases at J, with 15 bases between the two ends. The CDR3 extends over 16 amino acids. The CDR3 DNA is TGCGCCAGCAGCGACACAGGGACCCTAGCCAAAAACATTCAGTACTTC. This gives the protein CASSDTGTLAKNIQYF.

The chain carries TRBV11-2 and TRBJ2-7; 9 bases are shared with TRBD2. The CDR3 totals 16 residues. Germline V gene lookup returns CDR1 SGHAT and CDR2 FQNNGV. V lost 1 base and J lost 4; bases outside the gene matches: 8. CDR3 region: CASSLGLAGVWYEQYF. CDR3 DNA: TGTGCCAGCAGCTTAGGCTTAGCGGGAGTGTGGTACGAGCAGTACTTC. Drawing the rest from reference TRBV11-2 and TRBJ2-7, the complete variable domain is EAGVAQSPRYKIIEKRQSVAFWCNPISGHATLYWYQQILGQGPKLLIQFQNNGVVDDSQLPKDRFSAERLKGVDSTLKIQPAKLEDSAVYLCASSLGLAGVWYEQYFGPGTRLTVT.

This chain links TRBV7-9 with TRBJ2-3; weak D call: TRBD2 (6 bases). Germline V gene sequence: CDR1 SEHNR, CDR2 FQNEAQ (reference sequence). The CDR3 has 15 residues. The V gene lost 4 bases and the J gene lost 2 bases, with 13 bases spanning the gap. This CDR3 is CASSSDYLFTDTQYF. Written as DNA, the CDR3 is TGTGCCAGCAGCTCGGACTATCTTTTCACAGATACGCAGTATTTT.

The chain carries TRBV7-3 and TRBJ2-1, with no clear D. Germline V CDR1 and CDR2: SGHTA, FQGTGA. V gave up 5 bases and J gave up 6 bases, with 11 bases separating them. The CDR3 spans 13 residues. The CDR3 nucleotides read TGTGCCAGCAGCAGAGACGTGCCCAATGAGCAGTTCTTC. Translation: CASSRDVPNEQFF.

This chain uses TRBV10-2 with TRBJ2-1; 7 nucleotides agree with TRBD2. CDR1 is WSHSY and CDR2 is SAAADI in the germline V gene. There are 12 residues in the CDR3. V lost 8 bases to trimming and J lost 3 bases; unmatched junction nucleotides: 1. The CDR3 loop is CASRGGYNEQFF. For the CDR3, the DNA is TGCGCCAGCCGCGGGGGCTACAATGAGCAGTTCTTC.

This clone was seen a handful of times. This sequence joins TRBV7-9 and TRBJ1-6, with no clear D. V was clipped by 4 bases and J by 8 bases, with 6 bases between them. The germline gives CDR1 SEHNR, CDR2 FQNEAQ (reference sequence). This CDR3 has 12 amino acids. The CDR3 loop reads CASSWRDSPLHF. DNA of the CDR3: TGTGCCAGCAGCTGGAGAGATTCACCCCTCCACTTT. Full variable domain (missing parts from reference TRBV7-9 and TRBJ1-6): DTGVSQNPRHKITKRGQNVTFRCDPISEHNRLYWYRQTLGQGPEFLTYFQNEAQLEKSRLLSDRFSAERPKGSFSTLEIQRTEQGDSAMYLCASSWRDSPLHFGNGTRLTVT.

This rearrangement joins TRBV5-5 to TRBJ2-5; D gene ambiguous. The DNA end is more similar to TRBJ2-7, so the J call may be wrong. Looked up from germline, CDR1 is SGHKS and CDR2 is YYEKEE (reference sequence). The CDR3 sequence is 14 residues long. DNA of the CDR3: TGTGCCAGCAGTCACCGTGGCCCCCCCTACGAGCAGTACTTC. Protein: CASSHRGPPYEQYF.

The chain links TRBV7-2 to TRBJ2-5; D uncertain. Germline V gene sequence: CDR1 SGHTA, CDR2 FQGNSA. Trimming shortened V by 1 base and J by 2 bases, and 8 bases separated the two germline ends. The CDR3 contains 14 residues. This CDR3 reads CASSLETRQETQYF. The CDR3 DNA follows: TGTGCCAGCAGCTTAGAAACACGTCAAGAGACCCAGTACTTC.

The rearrangement uses TRBV18 and TRBJ1-2, with a weak D call TRBD1 (5 bases). Germline-derived CDR1 and CDR2 are KGHSH and LQKENI. Trimming pared 0 bases from V and 5 bases from J, leaving 7 bases between. The CDR3 consists of 13 residues. The CDR3 is CASSPPTVYGYTF. The CDR3 DNA reads TGTGCCAGCTCACCACCGACAGTATATGGCTACACCTTC.

The table lists this clone with a few counts. V usage is TRBV6-5 and J usage is TRBJ1-5, with D possibly being TRBD1 (6 bases). Germline-derived CDR1 and CDR2 are MNHEY and SVGAGI. Trimming stripped 5 bases from V and 6 bases from J, with 11 bases between. The CDR3 runs to 13 residues. CDR3 DNA: TGTGCCAGCAGTGGGGGGGCGGGTCAGCCCCAGCATTTT. Its translation is CASSGGAGQPQHF.

This sequence joins TRBV19 and TRBJ1-5; tentatively, D is TRBD1 (6 bases). CDR3 size: 12 residues. Deletions cut 3 bases from V and 6 bases from J, with 6 bases between. The germline CDR1 and CDR2 sequences are LNHDA and SQIVND (reference sequence). The DNA for the CDR3 is TGTGCCAGTAGTATCAGGGGTCAGCCCCAGCATTTT. Its translation: CASSIRGQPQHF.